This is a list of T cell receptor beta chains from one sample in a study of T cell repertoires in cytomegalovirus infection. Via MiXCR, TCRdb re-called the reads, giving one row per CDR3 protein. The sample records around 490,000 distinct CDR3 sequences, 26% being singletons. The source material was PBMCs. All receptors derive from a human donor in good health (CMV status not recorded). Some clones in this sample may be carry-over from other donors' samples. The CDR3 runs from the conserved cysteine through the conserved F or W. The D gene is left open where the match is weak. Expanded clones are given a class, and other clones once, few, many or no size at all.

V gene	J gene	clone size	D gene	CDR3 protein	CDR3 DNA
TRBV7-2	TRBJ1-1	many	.	CASSEGVGVGAFF	TGTGCCAGCAGCGAGGGGGTGGGAGTTGGAGCTTTCTTT
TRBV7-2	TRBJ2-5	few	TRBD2	CASSLRPSGRAVGETQYF	TGTGCCAGCAGCTTACGACCTAGCGGGAGGGCCGTGGGGGAGACCCAGTACTTC
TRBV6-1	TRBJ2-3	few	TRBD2	CASSTSGSSPDTQYF	TGTGCCAGCAGTACCAGCGGGAGTTCCCCAGATACGCAGTATTTT
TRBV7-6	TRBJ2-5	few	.	CASSLNTPQGETQYF	TGTGCCAGCAGCTTAAACACACCCCAGGGGGAGACCCAGTACTTC
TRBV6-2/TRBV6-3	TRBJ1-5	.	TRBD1	CASGWGQGHNQPQHF	TGTGCCAGCGGCTGGGGACAGGGACACAATCAGCCCCAGCATTTT
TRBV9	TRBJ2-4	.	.	CASSAPSQANIQYF	TGTGCCAGCAGCGCCCCCTCCCAAGCGAACATTCAGTACTTC
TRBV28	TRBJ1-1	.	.	CASMSRRDEAFF	TGTGCCAGCATGAGTCGTCGCGATGAAGCTTTCTTT
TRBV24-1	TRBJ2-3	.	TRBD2	CATSDGAGGFTDTQYF	TGTGCCACCAGTGATGGTGCGGGAGGCTTCACAGATACGCAGTATTTT
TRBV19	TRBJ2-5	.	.	CASSIGSGYQETQYF	TGTGCCAGTAGTATAGGATCGGGCTACCAAGAGACCCAGTACTTC
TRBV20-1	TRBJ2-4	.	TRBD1	CSAGSRDRVLVNIQYF	TGCAGTGCTGGCTCCCGGGACAGGGTATTGGTAAACATTCAGTACTTC
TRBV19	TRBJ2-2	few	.	CASSPRAKGELFF	TGTGCCAGTAGCCCCCGGGCGAAGGGGGAGCTGTTTTTT
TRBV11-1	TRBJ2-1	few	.	CASSLWTISYNEQFF	TGTGCCAGCAGCTTATGGACTATCTCCTACAATGAGCAGTTCTTC
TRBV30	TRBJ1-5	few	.	CAWRGPGENQPQHF	TGTGCCTGGAGAGGGCCGGGGGAGAATCAGCCCCAGCATTTT
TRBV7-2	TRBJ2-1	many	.	CASSFRAEQFF	TGTGCCAGCAGCTTTCGCGCAGAGCAGTTCTTC
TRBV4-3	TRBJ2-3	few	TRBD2	CASSPSGLTDTQYF	TGCGCCAGCAGCCCTAGCGGGCTAACAGATACGCAGTATTTT
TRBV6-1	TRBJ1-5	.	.	CASSVPRLGRDDNQPQHF	TGTGCCAGCAGTGTACCCCGGCTCGGCAGGGATGACAATCAGCCCCAGCATTTT
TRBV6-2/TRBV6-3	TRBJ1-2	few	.	CASSNDSRGYTF	TGTGCCAGCAGCAACGATTCGAGAGGCTACACCTTC
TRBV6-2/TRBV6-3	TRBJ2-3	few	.	CASRGGGFADTQYF	TGTGCCAGCAGAGGTGGCGGCTTCGCAGATACGCAGTATTTT
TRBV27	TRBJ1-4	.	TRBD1	CASSYQGAPNEKLFF	TGTGCCAGCAGCTATCAGGGGGCGCCAAATGAAAAACTGTTTTTT
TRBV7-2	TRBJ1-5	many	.	CASSLGGVQPQHF	TGTGCCAGCAGCTTAGGAGGGGTTCAGCCCCAGCATTTT
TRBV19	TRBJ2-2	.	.	CASSGSSNTGELFF	TGTGCCAGTAGTGGCAGTTCGAACACCGGGGAGCTGTTTTTT
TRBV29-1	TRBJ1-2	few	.	CSEGEGYTF	TGCAGCGAAGGGGAGGGCTACACCTTC
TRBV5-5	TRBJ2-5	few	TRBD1	CASSLWDSQETQYF	TGTGCCAGCAGCTTATGGGACAGCCAAGAGACCCAGTACTTC
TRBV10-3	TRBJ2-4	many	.	CAISDPLVYIQYF	TGTGCCATCAGTGACCCGCTAGTCTACATTCAGTACTTC
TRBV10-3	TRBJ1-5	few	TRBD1	CAIRQTGNQPQHF	TGTGCCATCCGCCAGACAGGGAATCAGCCCCAGCATTTT
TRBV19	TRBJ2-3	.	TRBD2	CASSPTSGSTSTDTQYF	TGTGCCAGTTCGCCGACTAGCGGGAGTACTAGCACAGATACGCAGTATTTT
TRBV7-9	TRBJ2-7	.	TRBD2	CASSLGTSFEYGYEQYF	TGTGCCAGCAGCCTGGGGACTAGCTTTGAGTATGGCTACGAGCAGTACTTC
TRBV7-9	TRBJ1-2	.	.	CASRFSGPLNNYGYTF	TGTGCCAGCAGGTTTAGCGGGCCATTGAACAACTATGGCTACACCTTC
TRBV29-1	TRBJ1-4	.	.	CSVRSEPEKLFF	TGCAGCGTTAGATCTGAACCAGAAAAACTGTTTTTT
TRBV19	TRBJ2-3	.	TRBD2	CASSLGAGGYFPDTQYF	TGTGCCAGTAGTTTGGGAGCGGGAGGGTACTTCCCAGATACGCAGTATTTT
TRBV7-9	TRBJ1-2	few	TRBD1	CALTRTGDDYGYTF	TGTGCCCTGACCAGGACAGGGGATGACTATGGCTACACCTTC
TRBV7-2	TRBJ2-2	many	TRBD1	CASSLYWTGLNTGELFF	TGTGCCAGCAGCCTTTACTGGACAGGGTTGAACACCGGGGAGCTGTTTTTT
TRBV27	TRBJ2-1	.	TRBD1	CASTLDRGPYNEQFF	TGTGCCAGCACCTTGGACAGGGGACCCTACAATGAGCAGTTCTTC
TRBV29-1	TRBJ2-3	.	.	CSTLHNPLSTDTQYF	TGCAGCACGCTTCACAACCCCCTCAGCACAGATACGCAGTATTTT
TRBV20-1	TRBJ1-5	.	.	CSAREPEGGERPQHF	TGCAGTGCTAGGGAGCCAGAGGGGGGTGAGAGGCCCCAGCATTTT
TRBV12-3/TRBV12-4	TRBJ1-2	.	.	CASSPPTYNYGYTF	TGTGCCAGCAGCCCCCCCACATATAACTATGGCTACACCTTC
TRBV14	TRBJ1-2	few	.	CASSQNGPYGYTF	TGTGCCAGCAGCCAAAACGGCCCCTATGGCTACACCTTC
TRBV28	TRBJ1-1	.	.	CASTGAAGSDTEAFF	TGTGCCAGCACCGGGGCAGCGGGTTCGGACACTGAAGCTTTCTTT
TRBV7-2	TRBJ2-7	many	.	CASSLVQWPNEQYF	TGTGCCAGCAGCTTAGTCCAGTGGCCGAACGAGCAGTACTTC
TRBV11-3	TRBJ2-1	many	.	CASSSHSSSYNEQFF	TGTGCCAGCAGCTCCCATTCGAGCTCCTACAATGAGCAGTTCTTC
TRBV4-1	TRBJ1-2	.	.	CASSPWEAGAANYGYTF	TGCGCCAGCAGCCCTTGGGAGGCAGGGGCCGCTAACTATGGCTACACCTTC
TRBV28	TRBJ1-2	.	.	CASIQRGYGYTF	TGTGCCAGCATTCAGCGGGGATATGGCTACACCTTC
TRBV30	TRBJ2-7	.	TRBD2	CAWSVVAGVGEQYF	TGTGCCTGGAGTGTAGTAGCGGGAGTCGGGGAGCAGTACTTC
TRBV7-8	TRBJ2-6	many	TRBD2	CASSLYGRLRNSGANVLTF	TGTGCCAGCAGCTTATACGGGAGGTTAAGGAACTCTGGGGCCAACGTCCTGACTTTC
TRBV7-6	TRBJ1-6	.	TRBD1	CASSLGGQSSYNSPLHF	TGTGCCAGCAGCTTAGGGGGACAGAGCTCCTATAATTCACCCCTCCACTTT
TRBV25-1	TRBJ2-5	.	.	CASSEGWGIETQYF	TGTGCCAGCAGTGAAGGGTGGGGGATCGAGACCCAGTACTTC
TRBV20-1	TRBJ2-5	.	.	CIAGLGETQYF	TGCATTGCAGGGTTAGGGGAGACCCAGTACTTC